The 28 T cell receptor beta chains presented below share a single source sample, sequenced in a study of CD8 T cells in ankylosing spondylitis. TCRdb processed the 5' RACE reads anew with MiXCR; each CDR3 protein has one entry. The sample contains under 300,000 distinct CDR3 sequences, 10% of which appear only once. Sequenced sample: blood, either unsorted or a sorted T cell fraction (not recorded which). These receptors were taken from a male donor with ankylosing spondylitis or in good health (not recorded which).

In nucleotides, the CDR3 is TGTGCCTGGAAGGACCTCGACACCTATGGCTACACCTTC. This codes for CAWKDLDTYGYTF. This rearrangement joins TRBV30 to TRBJ1-2, with D unclear. Trimming pared 4 bases from V and 4 bases from J, leaving 13 bases between. This CDR3 contains 13 residues. Germline V gene lookup returns CDR1 GTSNPN and CDR2 SVGIG (reference sequence).

This clonotype was counted ten times or more. The chain combines TRBV12-3 or TRBV12-4 with TRBJ2-5; D unclear. Trimming took 4 bases from V and 5 from J, leaving 11 bases between them. The CDR3 has 13 residues. CDR3 sequence reads: CASSSLPQETQYF. The CDR3 nucleotides are TGTGCCAGCAGTTCCCTCCCACAGGAGACCCAGTACTTC.

This clonotype was counted at least ten times. The V call is TRBV27, the J call TRBJ2-3; TRBD1 agrees at 7 bases. Germline V lookup: CDR1 MNHEY, CDR2 SMNVEV (reference sequence). The J segment lost 1 base and the V segment lost 3 bases, leaving 4 bases of the junction unmatched. The CDR3 totals 15 residues. This chain's CDR3 is CASSFDRVGTDTQYF. The CDR3 DNA reads TGTGCCAGCAGTTTCGACAGGGTGGGCACAGATACGCAGTATTTT.

Ten or more counts support this clonotype. V usage is TRBV12-5 and J usage is TRBJ1-3; possible D gene TRBD1, 6 bases. V was shortened by 1 base and J by 3 bases, with 10 bases between the two germline ends. From germline, CDR1 is LGHNT and CDR2 FRNRAP. There are 15 residues in the CDR3. CDR3 in amino acids: CASGLATGNGNTIYF. The CDR3 DNA follows: TGTGCTAGTGGTTTGGCCACAGGGAATGGAAACACCATATATTTT.

This clonotype was picked up many times. The chain links TRBV5-1 to TRBJ1-1, with D maybe TRBD1 (5 bases). The V gene's germline CDR1 is SGHRS and CDR2 YFSETQ. This CDR3 contains 14 residues. Trimming pared 6 bases from V and 5 bases from J, leaving 17 bases between. This chain's CDR3 is CASTGGEVVTEAFF. The CDR3 nucleotides read TGCGCCAGCACCGGGGGAGAGGTTGTGACTGAAGCTTTCTTT. Full variable domain (remainder filled in from reference TRBV5-1 and TRBJ1-1): KAGVTQTPRYLIKTRGQQVTLSCSPISGHRSVSWYQQTPGQGLQFLFEYFSETQRNKGNFPGRFSGRQFSNSRSEMNVSTLELGDSALYLCASTGGEVVTEAFFGQGTRLTVV.

Many counts were recorded for this clonotype. The chain is built from TRBV21-1 and TRBJ2-7; the table calls TRBD2, which could not be checked here. TRBV21-1 is an annotated pseudogene. The CDR3 totals 17 residues. The CDR3 nucleotides read TGTGCCAGTCCGTACCCCTGGCCGCGGGAGGGTAACCACGAGCAGTACTTC. Translating it yields CASPYPWPREGNHEQYF.

This clonotype was found a few times. The rearrangement uses TRBV2 and TRBJ2-5; 8 bases fit TRBD2. The CDR3 has 16 amino acids. V trimming: 6 bases; J trimming: 0 bases; junction bases outside the gene matches: 9. Looked up from germline, CDR1 is SNHLY and CDR2 is FYNNEI. The CDR3 bases are TGTGCCAGCAGAAAGAGACTAGCGCTATACCAAGAGACCCAGTACTTC. This encodes CASRKRLALYQETQYF.

Many counts were recorded for this clonotype. This chain uses TRBV10-3 with TRBJ2-3, with 11 bases matching TRBD2. J gave up 0 bases and V 6 bases, and 11 bases lay outside the gene matches. The CDR3 is 18 amino acids. Germline-derived CDR1 and CDR2 are ENHRY and SYGVKD. In DNA, the CDR3 is TGTGCCATCAGCGCCCCGGGACTAGCGGAGACTAGCACAGATACGCAGTATTTT. This gives the protein CAISAPGLAETSTDTQYF.

CDR3 nucleotides: TGTGCCAGTAGTATGGCGCCCGATCTCCCTCCGCTCACCGGGGAGCTGTTTTTT. Amino acids: CASSMAPDLPPLTGELFF. The chain links TRBV19 to TRBJ2-2, with D hard to call. The CDR3 spans 18 residues. The germline V gene encodes CDR1 LNHDA and CDR2 SQIVND (reference sequence). V lost 3 bases, J lost 4 bases, and 21 bases lay in between.

For this clonotype: This may be a read error: a much more frequent sequence differs by one nucleotide. The CDR3 region has the DNA TGTGCCAACAACTTTTACTCCAACGGGGAGCTGTTTTTT. Translation: CANNFYSNGELFF. The J gene is TRBJ2-2, the V gene TRBV11-2, with unresolved D. Per germline, CDR1 SGHAT and CDR2 FQNNGV. This CDR3 comprises 13 residues. V was clipped by 10 bases and J by 7 bases, with 16 bases between them. Drawing the rest from reference TRBV11-2 and TRBJ2-2, the complete variable domain is EAGVAQSPRYKIIEKRQSVAFWCNPISGHATLYWYQQILGQGPKLLIQFQNNGVVDDSQLPKDRFSAERLKGVDSTLKIQPAKLEDSAVYLCANNFYSNGELFFGEGSRLTVL.

This clonotype was detected ten times or more. The J gene is TRBJ1-4, the V gene TRBV20-1, with D possibly matching TRBD1 (5 bases). V was cut by 6 bases and J by 3 bases, with 14 bases left in between. The CDR3 is 14 amino acids. Germline V gene data show CDR1 as DFQATT and CDR2 as SNEGSKA (reference sequence). Here the CDR3 reads CSARLGAANEKLFF. CDR3 in DNA: TGCAGTGCGCGACTCGGGGCGGCTAATGAAAAACTGTTTTTT.

This chain links TRBV4-2 with TRBJ2-3; 11 bases align to TRBD2. The CDR3 spans 15 residues. Germline assignment: CDR1 LGHNA and CDR2 YNFKEQ. Losses at the gene ends were 4 bases for V and 3 bases for J; bases not matched to a gene: 3. In DNA form, the CDR3 reads TGTGCCAGCAGCCCTAGCGGGGGGCAGACAGATACGCAGTATTTT. Translated: CASSPSGGQTDTQYF.

This clonotype was seen many times. V is TRBV30 and J is TRBJ1-3; D not resolved. The CDR3 runs to 15 residues. Germline V CDR1 and CDR2: GTSNPN, SVGIG (reference sequence). V lost 8 bases to trimming and J lost 0 bases, with 17 bases between them. The CDR3 DNA is TGTGCCGGCGGAAGGCAGCTAAACTCTGGAAACACCATATATTTT. This sequence encodes CAGGRQLNSGNTIYF.

This clonotype has a count of ten or more. The DNA of the CDR3 is TGCAGTGCTAGAGATCGGCAGGTATCCTACAATGAGCAGTTCTTC. Amino acid sequence: CSARDRQVSYNEQFF. The gene calls are TRBV20-1 and TRBJ2-1; D not resolved. V was pared by 0 bases and J by 1 base, with 10 bases between. Germline V gene data show CDR1 as DFQATT and CDR2 as SNEGSKA (reference sequence). CDR3 length equals 15 residues.

This clonotype showed up many times. The chain employs TRBV12-3 or TRBV12-4 and TRBJ2-1, with 8 bases aligning to TRBD2. CDR3 length equals 15 residues. V lost 6 bases to trimming and J lost 7 bases; unmatched junction nucleotides: 11. CDR3 nucleotides: TGTGCCAGCAGCCCCCTAGCGGGTAGCGCAAATGAGCAGTTCTTC. Amino acid sequence: CASSPLAGSANEQFF.

This clonotype was detected many times. The rearrangement uses TRBV20-1 and TRBJ2-3; D possibly corresponds to TRBD2 (7 bases). Germline V gives CDR1 DFQATT, CDR2 SNEGSKA (reference sequence). V lost 6 bases, J lost 6 bases, and 19 bases lay in between. This CDR3 region has 14 residues. The CDR3 nucleotides read TGCAGTGCCCCAAGCAGGGGAGGGTGGGATACGCAGTATTTT. Its translation is CSAPSRGGWDTQYF.

This clonotype was seen ten or more times. The chain combines TRBV5-1 with TRBJ1-5; no reliable D call. CDR1 and CDR2 from the germline V gene are SGHRS and YFSETQ. The CDR3 length is 14 residues. V was shortened by 0 bases and J by 7 bases, with 11 bases between the two germline ends. CDR3 nucleotides: TGCGCCAGCAGCTTGGGCAGTGAGGGCCAGCCCCAGCATTTT. Amino acids: CASSLGSEGQPQHF. The whole variable domain, filled in from reference TRBV5-1 and TRBJ1-5, reads KAGVTQTPRYLIKTRGQQVTLSCSPISGHRSVSWYQQTPGQGLQFLFEYFSETQRNKGNFPGRFSGRQFSNSRSEMNVSTLELGDSALYLCASSLGSEGQPQHFGDGTRLSIL.

In its sample, this clonotype was seen a few times. The gene calls are TRBV11-3 and TRBJ2-3; D not resolved. The CDR3 length is 16 residues. V dropped 1 base and J dropped 5 bases, with 16 bases sitting between them. CDR1 and CDR2 (germline): SGHNT, YENEEA. This CDR3 reads CASSLGLIWAGDTQYF. The CDR3, as DNA: TGTGCCAGCAGCTTAGGACTTATTTGGGCCGGAGATACGCAGTATTTT.

This clonotype was seen many times. The chain is built from TRBV15 and TRBJ2-5; D is perhaps TRBD1 (6 bases). The V end lost 2 bases, the J end lost 2 bases, and 15 bases lay between the germline ends. The germline gives CDR1 LNHNV, CDR2 YYDKDF (reference sequence). The CDR3 is 16 residues long. The CDR3 nucleotides read TGTGCCACCAGCAGATCTCCTTCGACAGGACAAGAGACCCAGTACTTC. It specifies CATSRSPSTGQETQYF.

This clonotype was observed many times. The J gene is TRBJ2-5, the V gene TRBV20-1; TRBD2 agrees at 12 bases. Germline V gives CDR1 DFQATT, CDR2 SNEGSKA (reference sequence). V was clipped by 8 bases and J by 5 bases; unmatched bases: 15. CDR3 length: 16 residues. The CDR3 DNA follows: TGCAGTTTTGTACTAGCGGGGGGACCTAGGTTGGAGACCCAGTACTTC. Amino acid sequence: CSFVLAGGPRLETQYF.

The table lists this clonotype with many counts. The chain's CDR3 is CASSLWSSGGKNEQFF. In DNA, the CDR3 is TGCGCCAGCAGCTTGTGGAGTAGCGGGGGGAAGAATGAGCAGTTCTTC. The chain carries TRBV5-1 and TRBJ2-1, with TRBD2 matching over 10 bases. The V and J ends lost 1 base and 7 bases, in that order; junction bases with no gene match: 8. The CDR3 extends over 16 amino acids. Germline loops: CDR1 SGHRS, CDR2 YFSETQ. Complete variable domain (other parts from reference TRBV5-1 and TRBJ2-1): KAGVTQTPRYLIKTRGQQVTLSCSPISGHRSVSWYQQTPGQGLQFLFEYFSETQRNKGNFPGRFSGRQFSNSRSEMNVSTLELGDSALYLCASSLWSSGGKNEQFFGPGTRLTVL.

The chain links TRBV7-9 to TRBJ1-5, with unresolved D. This CDR3 comprises 13 residues. With 4 bases removed from V and 7 bases from J, the gap between germline ends came to 11 bases. In germline, CDR1 is SEHNR, CDR2 FQNEAQ (reference sequence). CDR3 amino acids: CASSSSDGQPQHF. The CDR3, as DNA: TGTGCCAGCAGCTCCTCAGACGGACAGCCCCAGCATTTT.

This clonotype was counted many times. The chain employs TRBV6-1 and TRBJ2-3, with 7 bases matching TRBD1. Trimming removed 7 bases from V and 2 bases from J; junction bases left unmatched: 6. Germline assignment: CDR1 MNHNS and CDR2 SASEGT. This CDR3 region has 14 residues. CDR3 bases: TGTGCCAGCAAGGACAGGACTCACACAGATACGCAGTATTTT. Amino acid sequence: CASKDRTHTDTQYF.

Many counts were recorded for this clonotype. The V gene is TRBV5-6, the J gene TRBJ1-1, with D unclear. Germline lookup yields CDR1 SGHDT and CDR2 YYEEEE. V was trimmed by 3 bases and J by 0 bases, leaving 12 bases between them. CDR3 size: 15 residues. As DNA, the CDR3 is TGTGCCAGCAGCTCGCGGGGATCCTTGAACACTGAAGCTTTCTTT. Encoded protein: CASSSRGSLNTEAFF.

The chain links TRBV7-2 to TRBJ1-2, with TRBD1 matching over 7 bases. V trimming: 3 bases; J trimming: 4 bases; junction bases outside the gene matches: 2. The CDR3 contains 13 residues. Germline V gene lookup returns CDR1 SGHTA and CDR2 FQGNSA. The DNA for the CDR3 is TGTGCCAGCAGCTTTTCAGGGGGCTATGGCTACACCTTC. It codes for CASSFSGGYGYTF.

This clonotype was detected many times. V is TRBV12-3 or TRBV12-4 and J is TRBJ1-2, with TRBD1 matching over 7 bases. Trimming removed 6 bases from V and 5 bases from J; junction bases left unmatched: 6. The CDR3 has 13 amino acids. DNA for the CDR3: TGTGCCAGCAGCAGACAGGGACCATATGGCTACACCTTC. Protein: CASSRQGPYGYTF.

This clonotype has ten or more counts. V and J are TRBV12-3 or TRBV12-4 and TRBJ2-3, with a tentative D call TRBD1 (6 bases). The CDR3 totals 14 residues. V was pared by 3 bases and J by 4 bases, with 11 bases between. CDR3 region: CASSFAQGPDTQYF. The CDR3 DNA is TGTGCCAGCAGTTTTGCCCAGGGGCCAGATACGCAGTATTTT.

Comment on this clonotype: This may be a read error: a much more frequent sequence differs by one nucleotide. V and J are TRBV3-1 and TRBJ2-5; D is perhaps TRBD2 (5 bases). CDR1 LGHDT and CDR2 YNNKEL come from the germline V gene (reference sequence). Trimming pared 3 bases from V and 9 bases from J, leaving 14 bases between. The CDR3 has 13 residues. This CDR3 is CASSQAGTEAQYF. The CDR3 region has the DNA TGTGCCAGCAGCCAGGCGGGTACGGAGGCCCAGTACTTC.